This paragraph covers one T cell receptor beta chain sequence. The data originate from a study of blood T cell repertoires in COVID-19. The wider study: Collection of acute and convalescent COVID-19 samples took place in the United States, Italy and Spain. T cells, B-cell-depleted T cells, or PBMCs supplied cDNA or gDNA.

Original handling: The authors estimated nucleated cell counts from reference gene primer amplification. Sequenced by immunoSEQ multiplex PCR; TCRdb stores in-frame clones only, minus some. V and J calls and clone size are given by that table; D and trimming were obtained from the DNA. The table records around 120,000 clones, almost 90% of them present only once. The germline gives CDR1 WSHSY, CDR2 SAAADI. The CDR3 covers 16 residues. J lost 4 bases, V lost 5 bases, and 12 bases had no gene match. During active infection, Seattle patients enrolled and were then monitored through disease. The clonotype comes from a woman between 55 and 75 years old with COVID-19, enrolled during active disease. The sample taken for sequencing was peripheral blood. This sequence joins TRBV10-2 and TRBJ2-7, with 9 bases matching TRBD1. This CDR3 is CASSSPADRGGYEQYF. The DNA of the CDR3 is TGCGCCAGCAGTTCCCCCGCGGACAGGGGAGGGTACGAGCAGTACTTC.